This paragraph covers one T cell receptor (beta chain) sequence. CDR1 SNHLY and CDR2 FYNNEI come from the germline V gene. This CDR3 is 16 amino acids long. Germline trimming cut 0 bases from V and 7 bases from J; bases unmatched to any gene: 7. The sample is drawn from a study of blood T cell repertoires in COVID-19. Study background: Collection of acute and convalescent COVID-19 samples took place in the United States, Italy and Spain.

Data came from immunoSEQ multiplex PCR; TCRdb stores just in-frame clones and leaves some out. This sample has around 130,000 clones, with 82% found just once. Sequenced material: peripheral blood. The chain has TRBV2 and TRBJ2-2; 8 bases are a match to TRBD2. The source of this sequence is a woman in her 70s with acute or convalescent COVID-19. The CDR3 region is CASSEAGPAGGGELFF. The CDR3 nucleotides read TGTGCCAGCAGTGAAGCGGGCCCTGCGGGGGGCGGGGAGCTGTTTTTT.